Presented here are 20 T cell receptor beta chains from one specimen sequenced in a study of blood T cell repertoires in COVID-19. Profiling relied on immunoSEQ multiplex PCR, and the TCRdb table lists in-frame clones only, not all of them. The sample has over 100,000 clones, 80% seen once; the top ten hold 16%. Source material: peripheral blood. These receptors all stem from a man in his fifties or sixties with active or convalescent COVID-19.

This clone was counted once. J is TRBJ1-4 and V is TRBV30; D not resolved. The CDR3 length is 15 residues. V gave up 3 bases and J gave up 0 bases, with 11 bases separating them. Germline V gene lookup returns CDR1 GTSNPN and CDR2 SVGIG (reference sequence). In nucleotides, the CDR3 is TGTGCCTGGAGCGCGTCGACTGCAACTAATGAAAAACTGTTTTTT. This gives the protein CAWSASTATNEKLFF.

This clone was seen only once. V gene TRBV6-5 combines with J gene TRBJ2-5, with 10 bases identical to TRBD2. The CDR3 is made up of 16 amino acids. Germline V lookup: CDR1 MNHEY, CDR2 SVGAGI. The V segment lost 0 bases and the J segment 4 bases; nucleotides outside the gene matches: 5. The CDR3 nucleotides are TGTGCCAGCAGTTACTCCAGCGGGAGGGCCGGAGAGACCCAGTACTTC. This translates into CASSYSSGRAGETQYF.

This chain's CDR3 is CASIVTSGAYNEQFF. The CDR3 DNA reads TGTGCCAGCATTGTGACTAGCGGGGCTTACAATGAGCAGTTCTTC. The chain links TRBV2 to TRBJ2-1, with TRBD2 matching 11 bases. The trim removed 7 bases at V and 4 bases at J, leaving 6 bases unmatched. Looked up from germline, CDR1 is SNHLY and CDR2 is FYNNEI. The CDR3 totals 15 residues.

The chain carries TRBV28 and TRBJ2-2, with a weak D call TRBD1 (6 bases). Germline-derived CDR1 and CDR2 are MDHEN and SYDVKM. The V end was cut by 7 bases, the J end by 8 bases, with 17 bases between. CDR3 length: 14 residues. The CDR3 nucleotides read TGTGCCAGCACACGGGACACTCCAGCAGGGGAGCTGTTTTTT. Its protein product is CASTRDTPAGELFF.

This clone was picked up a small number of times. This chain uses TRBV5-1 with TRBJ2-3, with D possibly TRBD2 on 5 matching bases. The CDR3 is 16 amino acids. V lost 4 bases to trimming and J lost 0 bases, with 15 bases between them. The germline CDR1 and CDR2 sequences are SGHRS and YFSETQ. This chain's CDR3 is CASSPQSGPSTDTQYF. The CDR3 bases are TGCGCCAGCAGCCCCCAAAGCGGCCCTAGCACAGATACGCAGTATTTT. Filled out from reference TRBV5-1 and TRBJ2-3, the complete variable domain reads KAGVTQTPRYLIKTRGQQVTLSCSPISGHRSVSWYQQTPGQGLQFLFEYFSETQRNKGNFPGRFSGRQFSNSRSEMNVSTLELGDSALYLCASSPQSGPSTDTQYFGPGTRLTVL.

The chain links TRBV28 to TRBJ2-7, with TRBD1 identical over 7 bases. V was clipped by 5 bases and J by 0 bases; unmatched bases: 7. The germline CDR1 and CDR2 sequences are MDHEN and SYDVKM. The CDR3 sequence is 15 residues long. The CDR3 DNA sequence: TGTGCCAGCAGTCTGAAACAGGGGTACTCCTACGAGCAGTACTTC. As protein: CASSLKQGYSYEQYF.

The gene calls are TRBV5-4 and TRBJ2-7, with TRBD1 matching 7 bases. The CDR3 loop spans 14 amino acids. J gave up 1 base and V 1 base, and 2 bases lay outside the gene matches. Germline CDR1 SGHNT, CDR2 YYREEE (reference sequence). The CDR3 coding sequence is TGTGCCAGCAGCTTGATGGACAGGTCCTACGAGCAGTACTTC. It translates to CASSLMDRSYEQYF.

The chain couples TRBV6-2 or TRBV6-3 to TRBJ2-1; D is ambiguous. Trimming pared 2 bases from V and 0 bases from J, leaving 8 bases between. The CDR3 has 15 residues. Germline CDR1 and CDR2: MNHEY and SVGEGT. CDR3 protein: CASSYRVSSYNEQFF. The CDR3, as DNA: TGTGCCAGCAGTTACCGGGTCAGCTCCTACAATGAGCAGTTCTTC.

The CDR3 loop is CASQGRANTGELFF. As DNA, the CDR3 is TGTGCCAGCCAAGGCAGGGCAAACACCGGGGAGCTGTTTTTT. V usage is TRBV2 and J usage is TRBJ2-2, with a weak D call TRBD1 (5 bases). Germline CDR1 SNHLY, CDR2 FYNNEI. The germline V and J ends were trimmed by 8 bases and 2 bases, with 12 bases remaining between them. This CDR3 has 14 residues.

This rearrangement joins TRBV7-9 to TRBJ2-7, with 13 bases identical to TRBD2. The germline gives CDR1 SEHNR, CDR2 FQNEAQ (reference sequence). V dropped 5 bases and J dropped 5; count of bases not matched to a gene: 6. CDR3 length: 15 residues. The CDR3 loop reads CASSAIGLAGDEQYF. The CDR3 DNA sequence: TGTGCCAGCAGCGCCATCGGACTAGCGGGAGACGAGCAGTACTTC. Full variable domain (rest looked up from reference TRBV7-9 and TRBJ2-7): DTGVSQNPRHKITKRGQNVTFRCDPISEHNRLYWYRQTLGQGPEFLTYFQNEAQLEKSRLLSDRFSAERPKGSFSTLEIQRTEQGDSAMYLCASSAIGLAGDEQYFGPGTRLTVT.

The rearrangement uses TRBV19 and TRBJ1-2; 9 bases are shared with TRBD1. The CDR3 is made up of 14 amino acids. The V gene end was trimmed by 8 bases and the J gene end by 9 bases; junction bases not matched to a gene: 13. Germline loops: CDR1 LNHDA, CDR2 SQIVND (reference sequence). This CDR3 is CASGETGTGRSYTF. CDR3 in DNA: TGTGCCAGTGGGGAAACCGGGACAGGGAGGAGCTACACCTTC.

This clone has only a few counts. V and J are TRBV5-4 and TRBJ2-1; maybe TRBD2 (6 bases). Germline CDR1 and CDR2: SGHNT and YYREEE (reference sequence). The V and J ends lost 4 bases and 6 bases respectively, with 20 bases between them. The CDR3 has 16 residues. CDR3 DNA sequence: TGTGCCAGCAGCCCGGAATGGGGACTCTCAACCAATGAGCAGTTCTTC. Translation gives CASSPEWGLSTNEQFF. The full variable domain, its missing parts supplied by reference TRBV5-4 and TRBJ2-1, is ETGVTQSPTHLIKTRGQQVTLRCSSQSGHNTVSWYQQALGQGPQFIFQYYREEENGRGNFPPRFSGLQFPNYSSELNVNALELDDSALYLCASSPEWGLSTNEQFFGPGTRLTVL.

The chain recombines TRBV7-8 with TRBJ2-2; possible D gene TRBD2, 5 bases. The ends were cut back, 5 bases at V and 5 bases at J, with 12 bases in the middle. Per the germline V gene, CDR1 is SGHVS and CDR2 is FQNEAQ. The CDR3 spans 14 residues. CDR3 sequence: CASSKTRTTGELFF. DNA of the CDR3: TGTGCCAGCAGCAAAACTAGGACGACCGGGGAGCTGTTTTTT.

This clone was recorded a few times. The chain uses TRBV6-5 and TRBJ2-1, with a tentative D call TRBD2 (6 bases). The CDR3 sequence is 16 residues long. Trimming removed 2 bases at V and 3 bases at J, with 14 bases between. Germline V gene sequence: CDR1 MNHEY, CDR2 SVGAGI. In DNA form, the CDR3 reads TGTGCCAGCAGTTACGGGGCGGGACGGTACTACAATGAGCAGTTCTTC. It yields the protein CASSYGAGRYYNEQFF.

J is TRBJ1-1 and V is TRBV10-2, with D unresolved. Trimming stripped 3 bases from V and 1 base from J, with 3 bases between. This CDR3 has 12 residues. Germline CDR1 and CDR2: WSHSY and SAAADI. CDR3 in DNA: TGCGCCAGCAGTGAAGCGAACACTGAAGCTTTCTTT. Its translation: CASSEANTEAFF.

This clone was counted a few times. The V gene is TRBV11-3, the J gene TRBJ2-7; TRBD2 matches 13 bases. From germline, CDR1 is SGHNT and CDR2 YENEEA. There are 15 residues in the CDR3. J was trimmed by 5 bases and V by 5 bases; bases with no gene match: 6. The CDR3 DNA sequence: TGTGCCAGCAGCCCGACTAGCGGGAGGTTCCACGAGCAGTACTTC. This gives the protein CASSPTSGRFHEQYF.

The chain links TRBV5-1 to TRBJ2-7; 9 bases are shared with TRBD2. V lost 0 bases and J lost 5; bases outside the gene matches: 3. CDR1 SGHRS and CDR2 YFSETQ come from the germline V gene. The CDR3 totals 14 residues. The DNA of the CDR3 is TGCGCCAGCAGCTTGGAAGCGGGAGGTGACGAGCAGTACTTC. Translated, it gives CASSLEAGGDEQYF.

This rearrangement joins TRBV14 to TRBJ2-2; 11 nucleotides agree with TRBD1. Germline V gives CDR1 SGHDN, CDR2 FVKESK. V lost 2 bases, J lost 4 bases, and 6 bases stayed unmatched. This CDR3 has 17 amino acids. The CDR3: CASSQRTGGVGTGELFF. The CDR3 nucleotides read TGTGCCAGCAGCCAAAGGACAGGGGGCGTCGGCACCGGGGAGCTGTTTTTT.

The rearrangement joins TRBV7-2 to TRBJ2-2; the match to TRBD2 covers 8 bases. The CDR3 covers 16 residues. The junction had 4 bases not matched to a gene; V was cut back by 3 bases and J by 1 base. Germline V gives CDR1 SGHTA, CDR2 FQGNSA. Here the CDR3 DNA reads TGTGCCAGCAGCTTGCAAGCGGGAGTGAACACCGGGGAGCTGTTTTTT. Translation gives CASSLQAGVNTGELFF.

The chain links TRBV5-5 to TRBJ2-7; TRBD1 aligns across 7 bases. CDR3 length: 14 amino acids. J gave up 3 bases and V 3 bases, and 6 bases lay outside the gene matches. The germline V gene encodes CDR1 SGHKS and CDR2 YYEKEE (reference sequence). The DNA for the CDR3 is TGTGCCAGCAGCTCCTTGACAGGGAACTACGAGCAGTACTTC. Encoded protein: CASSSLTGNYEQYF.